The clone carrying this TCR beta chain came up many times. Germline V gene lookup returns CDR1 SNHLY and CDR2 FYNNEI. The CDR3 loop spans 13 amino acids. Trimming cost V 10 bases and J 7 bases; bases outside gene matches: 9. The sample comes from a study of blood T cell repertoires in COVID-19. Clones were sequenced by immunoSEQ multiplex PCR, and TCRdb holds only the in-frame ones, with some missing. The sample has under 250,000 clones, 75% to 85% seen once. The chain is built from TRBV2 and TRBJ1-3; the match to TRBD1 covers 8 bases. Sample: peripheral blood. The source is a human donor in a cohort sampled during active COVID-19. The CDR3 sequence: CATQTGGRNTIYF. CDR3 in DNA: TGTGCCACCCAAACAGGGGGACGCAACACCATATATTTT.